This T cell receptor (beta chain) was retrieved from a study of response to subunit inactivated influenza vaccine. Study conclusions and caveats: The authors suggested that every seasonal influenza vaccination recruits few new T cells.

This clonotype came up a few times. The antigen is not known. TCRdb called the RT-PCR reads again in MiXCR, with one record for every CDR3 protein. The sample shows hundreds of thousands of distinct CDR3 sequences, roughly 11% of them seen only once. Germline CDR1 reads DFQATT; CDR2 reads SNEGSKA (reference sequence). This CDR3 has 11 residues. This clonotype was sampled from a man over 45 who received an inactivated influenza vaccine. V and J are TRBV20-1 and TRBJ1-3; D call uncertain. This specimen was PBMCs from blood, taken roughly 6 weeks after vaccination. CDR3 amino acids: CRVGSGNTIYF. CDR3 DNA sequence: TGCAGAGTCGGCTCTGGAAACACCATATATTTT.